Shown below are 15 T cell receptor beta chains from a single sample sequenced in a study of CD8+ T cells in alopecia areata. Following extraction, RNA underwent reverse transcription to cDNA, which served as the sequencing template. Libraries were prepared by immunoSEQ multiplex PCR; TCRdb keeps only in-frame clonotypes and omits some of them. The sample lists fewer than 200,000 clones; 67% were seen once. The starting material was CD8+ T cells sorted from blood, obtained at week 0. The receptors were gathered from a human donor with alopecia areata.

The chain employs TRBV6-5 and TRBJ2-7, with D possibly being TRBD2 (6 bases). V was shortened by 3 bases and J by 5 bases, with 11 bases between the two germline ends. This CDR3 has 13 amino acids. CDR1 is MNHEY and CDR2 is SVGAGI in the germline V gene. Here the CDR3 reads CASSYKGTDEQYF. The CDR3 region has the DNA TGTGCCAGCAGTTATAAGGGGACTGACGAGCAGTACTTC.

This clone was detected only once. The CDR3 is CASSEFLETQYF. The CDR3 DNA is TGTGCCAGCAGTGAATTTTTAGAGACCCAGTACTTC. This chain joins TRBV25-1 and TRBJ2-5; D is undetermined. Trimming took off 1 base at V and 4 bases at J, with 4 bases between the two ends. Germline assignment: CDR1 MGHDK and CDR2 SYGVNS. The CDR3 is 12 residues long.

J is TRBJ2-4 and V is TRBV5-4; 7 bases line up with TRBD1. CDR1 is SGHNT and CDR2 is YYREEE in the germline V gene (reference sequence). The CDR3 length is 15 residues. V was clipped by 1 base and J by 7 bases; unmatched bases: 8. CDR3 DNA sequence: TGTGCCAGCAGCTTGTTGGAAGGGGGCCCGAACATTCAGTACTTC. This codes for CASSLLEGGPNIQYF.

This clone has a handful of counts. The chain's CDR3 is CASSETWDTRYGYTF. The CDR3 DNA reads as TGTGCCAGCAGCGAAACGTGGGACACCAGATATGGCTACACCTTC. This chain connects TRBV6-6 to TRBJ1-2, with D possibly matching TRBD1 (6 bases). Germline CDR1 reads MNHNY; CDR2 reads SVGAGI (reference sequence). Trimming shortened V by 6 bases and J by 5 bases, and 19 bases separated the two germline ends. This CDR3 has 15 residues.

The rearrangement uses TRBV25-1 and TRBJ2-3; D is uncertain. V lost 3 bases, J lost 5 bases, and 6 bases lay in between. Germline CDR1 MGHDK, CDR2 SYGVNS. The CDR3 is made up of 12 amino acids. This CDR3 is CASSESLDTQYF. CDR3 DNA: TGTGCCAGCAGTGAGAGTTTAGATACGCAGTATTTT.

The V gene is TRBV7-9, the J gene TRBJ2-1, with D perhaps TRBD1 (5 bases). Germline CDR1 SEHNR, CDR2 FQNEAQ (reference sequence). CDR3 length: 16 amino acids. V dropped 5 bases and J dropped 0 bases, with 14 bases sitting between them. In DNA form, the CDR3 reads TGTGCCAGCAGCGACCCCCAGGGCAGCTCCTACAATGAGCAGTTCTTC. Amino acids: CASSDPQGSSYNEQFF.

The gene calls are TRBV19 and TRBJ2-4; D uncertain. The CDR3 is made up of 14 amino acids. Germline CDR1 is LNHDA and CDR2 is SQIVND (reference sequence). The germline V and J ends were trimmed by 3 bases and 0 bases, with 6 bases remaining between them. The CDR3 DNA sequence: TGTGCCAGTAGTATCTCCCGAGCCAAAAACATTCAGTACTTC. It yields the protein CASSISRAKNIQYF.

On this clone: Other nucleotide sequences from this sample produce the same CDR3. This rearrangement joins TRBV27 to TRBJ2-1; 8 bases map to TRBD1. V shed 6 bases, J shed 2 bases, and the junction held 3 bases outside the gene matches. This CDR3 has 14 amino acids. Germline V gene data show CDR1 as MNHEY and CDR2 as SMNVEV (reference sequence). The CDR3 here is CASSPGGAYNEQFF. The CDR3 bases are TGTGCCAGCAGCCCAGGGGGCGCCTACAATGAGCAGTTCTTC.

This clone was observed once. The chain links TRBV25-1 to TRBJ2-2; D is ambiguous. Trimming shortened V by 2 bases and J by 11 bases, and 15 bases separated the two germline ends. Germline-derived CDR1 and CDR2 are MGHDK and SYGVNS. The CDR3 has 14 amino acids. This CDR3 is CASSEGPAGVELFF. CDR3 sequence (DNA): TGTGCCAGCAGTGAAGGCCCGGCTGGGGTCGAGCTGTTTTTT. The full variable domain, in which reference TRBV25-1 and TRBJ2-2 provide the parts outside the CDR3, is EADIYQTPRYLVIGTGKKITLECSQTMGHDKMYWYQQDPGMELHLIHYSYGVNSTEKGDLSSESTVSRIRTEHFPLTLESARPSHTSQYLCASSEGPAGVELFFGEGSRLTVL.

The chain combines TRBV29-1 with TRBJ1-2; unclear D gene. The CDR3 spans 10 residues. Germline values: CDR1 SQVTM, CDR2 ANQGSEA. V was clipped by 6 bases and J by 8 bases, with 10 bases between them. The CDR3 sequence is CSVNLAGYTF. The CDR3 nucleotides read TGCAGCGTGAACCTGGCGGGCTACACCTTC.

The chain uses TRBV30 and TRBJ2-3, with D unresolved. The CDR3 is 11 amino acids. V was pared by 1 base and J by 5 bases, with 4 bases between. The germline V gene has CDR1 GTSNPN and CDR2 SVGIG (reference sequence). CDR3 coding DNA: TGTGCCTGGAGTGGAAGAGATACGCAGTATTTT. This translates into CAWSGRDTQYF.

The rearrangement joins TRBV4-1 to TRBJ1-5, with 8 bases fitting TRBD1. Germline-derived CDR1 and CDR2 are MGHRA and YSYEKL. Trimming took 4 bases from V and 9 from J; bases not matched to a gene: 8. This CDR3 has 14 residues. CDR3 sequence: CASSPRTGLGPQHF. The CDR3 DNA sequence: TGCGCCAGCAGCCCAAGGACAGGGCTAGGGCCCCAGCATTTT.

V and J are TRBV27 and TRBJ2-2; 10 nucleotides line up with TRBD1. Germline V gives CDR1 MNHEY, CDR2 SMNVEV (reference sequence). J gave up 7 bases and V 8 bases, and 10 bases lay outside the gene matches. This CDR3 region has 15 residues. The CDR3 here is CASLGQGLRGGELFF. The CDR3, as DNA: TGTGCCAGCTTGGGACAGGGGTTAAGAGGCGGGGAGCTGTTTTTT.

Here the CDR3 DNA reads TGTGCCAGCAGCTCCCAGGATCTACCCTACGAGCAGTACTTC. This gives the protein CASSSQDLPYEQYF. The V gene is TRBV7-9, the J gene TRBJ2-7; D is unresolved. Germline V gene lookup returns CDR1 SEHNR and CDR2 FQNEAQ (reference sequence). This CDR3 is 14 amino acids long. V was clipped by 4 bases and J by 2 bases, with 12 bases between them.

This clone was observed a handful of times. The J gene is TRBJ2-5, the V gene TRBV5-1, with TRBD1 matching 7 bases. With 4 bases clipped from V and 3 bases from J, the junction kept 6 bases outside the gene matches. The CDR3 consists of 14 residues. CDR1 and CDR2 (germline): SGHRS, YFSETQ. CDR3 in amino acids: CASSPTTGKETQYF. Written as DNA, the CDR3 is TGCGCCAGCAGCCCCACGACAGGGAAAGAGACCCAGTACTTC.